This T cell receptor (beta chain) is drawn from a study of blood T cell repertoires in COVID-19. Notes on this clone: A junction boundary mismatches the germline segment, possibly from a read error.

Original methodology: Reference gene primer amplification in the assay estimated nucleated cell counts. Assay used: immunoSEQ multiplex PCR; TCRdb lists only in-frame clones, some missing. The V and J calls and the clone size are those of that table, but D and trimming were determined from the DNA. The sample lists almost 80,000 clones; 80% to 95% were seen once. Germline-derived CDR1 and CDR2 are SGHRS and YFSETQ. The CDR3 length is 14 residues. This chain joins TRBV5-1 and TRBJ2-7; 8 bases agree with TRBD2. The sequenced sample consisted of peripheral blood. This receptor was identified in an elderly woman with acute or convalescent COVID-19. The CDR3: CASSRGGYSDEQYF. The CDR3 DNA follows: TGCGCCAGCAGCCGCGGGGGGTACTCCGACGAGCAGTACTTC.